A selection of T cell receptor beta chains follows, all from one sample in a study of T-cell memory formation after mild COVID-19. Each CDR3 protein is one row after TCRdb ran MiXCR on the 5' RACE reads. The data contain roughly 450,000 distinct CDR3 sequences, about 18% of them singletons. The sample comprised PBMCs or a T cell subset sorted from them (not recorded which). These TCRs come from an adult woman who had mild COVID-19 (a few samples of this study predate the infection). Cell type and time point are not known. Both conserved end residues are part of each CDR3. A D gene is named only where the DNA matches it firmly. Expanded clones get a size class; other rows say once, few or many, or leave the size out.

v_gene: TRBV20-1
d_gene: -
j_gene: TRBJ2-1
abundance: few
CDR3nt: TGCAGTGCACCGGACTACAACAATGAGCAGTTCTTC
CDR3aa: CSAPDYNNEQFF

v_gene: TRBV5-6
d_gene: -
j_gene: TRBJ2-1
abundance: -
CDR3nt: TGTGCCAGCAGCTTGGGCGTAGCGGTCAATGAGCAGTTATTC
CDR3aa: CASSLGVAVNEQLF

v_gene: TRBV2
d_gene: TRBD1
j_gene: TRBJ2-7
abundance: -
CDR3nt: TGTGCCAGCAGTGGCGGACAGGGGGTGCGTGGGCAGTACTTC
CDR3aa: CASSGGQGVRGQYF

v_gene: TRBV6-6
d_gene: TRBD2
j_gene: TRBJ2-5
abundance: -
CDR3nt: TGTGCCAGCAGATCACCCGGCGGACTAGCAGAGACCCAGTACTTC
CDR3aa: CASRSPGGLAETQYF

v_gene: TRBV20-1
d_gene: -
j_gene: TRBJ1-2
abundance: few
CDR3nt: TGCAGTGCTAGAGATGGCACCTATGGCTACACCTTC
CDR3aa: CSARDGTYGYTF

v_gene: TRBV7-6
d_gene: TRBD2
j_gene: TRBJ2-2
abundance: few
CDR3nt: TGTGCCAGCAGCGCCCCCCGGACTAGCGGGACGAACACCGGGGAGCTGTTTTTT
CDR3aa: CASSAPRTSGTNTGELFF

v_gene: TRBV12-3/TRBV12-4
d_gene: TRBD1
j_gene: TRBJ2-1
abundance: -
CDR3nt: TGTGCCAGCATTCCGGGACAGGGGCTCTACAATGAGCAGTTCTTC
CDR3aa: CASIPGQGLYNEQFF

v_gene: TRBV6-1
d_gene: TRBD1
j_gene: TRBJ2-5
abundance: -
CDR3nt: TGTGCCAGCAGTGAGGGATGGGGACAGCAAGAGACCCAGTACTTC
CDR3aa: CASSEGWGQQETQYF

v_gene: TRBV20-1
d_gene: -
j_gene: TRBJ2-1
abundance: -
CDR3nt: TGCAGTGCTAGAGATTTCAGGACAGGGAGGGTATACAATGAGCAGTTCTTC
CDR3aa: CSARDFRTGRVYNEQFF

v_gene: TRBV4-1
d_gene: TRBD1
j_gene: TRBJ1-2
abundance: -
CDR3nt: TGCGCCAGCAGCCTCGGGACAGGGGGACTCTATGGCTACACCTTC
CDR3aa: CASSLGTGGLYGYTF

v_gene: TRBV18
d_gene: TRBD1
j_gene: TRBJ2-2
abundance: few
CDR3nt: TGTGCCAGCTCACCACAAAGGGACAGGAAGAACACCGGGGAGCTGTTTTTT
CDR3aa: CASSPQRDRKNTGELFF

v_gene: TRBV29-1
d_gene: TRBD2
j_gene: TRBJ2-1
abundance: few
CDR3nt: TGCAGCGGTGAGCGGGAGTCCTACAATGAGCAGTTCTTC
CDR3aa: CSGERESYNEQFF

v_gene: TRBV7-6
d_gene: TRBD2
j_gene: TRBJ2-1
abundance: -
CDR3nt: TGTGCCAGCAGCAGGGGACTACTCTCCTACAATGAGCAGTTCTTC
CDR3aa: CASSRGLLSYNEQFF

v_gene: TRBV9
d_gene: -
j_gene: TRBJ2-7
abundance: few
CDR3nt: TGTGCCAGCAGCGTAGGCCGGCAGGGGAGCTCCTACGAGCAGTACTTC
CDR3aa: CASSVGRQGSSYEQYF

v_gene: TRBV3-1
d_gene: -
j_gene: TRBJ1-2
abundance: few
CDR3nt: TGTGCCAGCAGCCAAGACGGAGGCTACACCTTC
CDR3aa: CASSQDGGYTF

v_gene: TRBV29-1
d_gene: TRBD1
j_gene: TRBJ1-1
abundance: few
CDR3nt: TGCAGCGTTTCAGGGGGGGCTGACACTGAAGCTTTCTTT
CDR3aa: CSVSGGADTEAFF

v_gene: TRBV12-3/TRBV12-4
d_gene: -
j_gene: TRBJ1-2
abundance: few
CDR3nt: TGTGCCAGCAGTCTGTCAAACCGTTTGGACGGCTATGGCTACACCTTC
CDR3aa: CASSLSNRLDGYGYTF

v_gene: TRBV5-1
d_gene: TRBD1
j_gene: TRBJ2-7
abundance: -
CDR3nt: TGCGCCAGCAGCCCAGCGACAGGGAATGAGCAGTACTTC
CDR3aa: CASSPATGNEQYF

v_gene: TRBV6-5
d_gene: -
j_gene: TRBJ2-7
abundance: -
CDR3nt: TGTGCCAGCAGCGACAGGTACGAGCAGTACTTC
CDR3aa: CASSDRYEQYF

v_gene: TRBV7-2
d_gene: TRBD2
j_gene: TRBJ2-3
abundance: -
CDR3nt: TGTGCCAGCTCTAAAAGACCGACTAGCGGGGGGAGCACAGATACGCAGTATTTT
CDR3aa: CASSKRPTSGGSTDTQYF

v_gene: TRBV6-5
d_gene: -
j_gene: TRBJ2-2
abundance: few
CDR3nt: TGTGCCAGCCGTTGGGGACGCACGAACACCGGGGAGCTGTTTTTT
CDR3aa: CASRWGRTNTGELFF

v_gene: TRBV20-1
d_gene: -
j_gene: TRBJ2-7
abundance: -
CDR3nt: TGCAGTGCTAGAGATTCGGGGCTCGCCTACGAGCAGTACTTC
CDR3aa: CSARDSGLAYEQYF

v_gene: TRBV6-5
d_gene: TRBD1
j_gene: TRBJ1-2
abundance: -
CDR3nt: TGTGCCAGCAGGTCCGGGACAGCGTATGGCTACACCTTC
CDR3aa: CASRSGTAYGYTF

v_gene: TRBV15
d_gene: TRBD2
j_gene: TRBJ2-3
abundance: few
CDR3nt: TGTGCCACCAGCGAGAGCGGGGGGGCAGTAGATACGCAGTATTTT
CDR3aa: CATSESGGAVDTQYF

v_gene: TRBV19
d_gene: -
j_gene: TRBJ2-1
abundance: -
CDR3nt: TGTGCCAGCAGAACTAGAAACAATGAGCAGTTCTTC
CDR3aa: CASRTRNNEQFF

v_gene: TRBV28
d_gene: -
j_gene: TRBJ1-6
abundance: -
CDR3nt: TGTGCCAGCAGGCCGTCCGGATCTTTCCTCCACTTT
CDR3aa: CASRPSGSFLHF

v_gene: TRBV24-1
d_gene: -
j_gene: TRBJ1-1
abundance: -
CDR3nt: TGTGCCACCAGCCTTGGCTCGGGCAGGGCAAGTGAAGCTTTCTTT
CDR3aa: CATSLGSGRASEAFF

v_gene: TRBV9
d_gene: -
j_gene: TRBJ2-5
abundance: -
CDR3nt: TGTGCCAGCACCCATGACTTGGATGAGACCCAGTACTTC
CDR3aa: CASTHDLDETQYF

v_gene: TRBV19
d_gene: TRBD1
j_gene: TRBJ1-1
abundance: -
CDR3nt: TGTGCCAGTAGTATGGACAGGGCTGAAGCTTTCTTT
CDR3aa: CASSMDRAEAFF

v_gene: TRBV7-3
d_gene: -
j_gene: TRBJ2-5
abundance: -
CDR3nt: TGTGCCAGCAGCCCTGAGGCGGGATACCAAGAGACCCAGTACTTC
CDR3aa: CASSPEAGYQETQYF

v_gene: TRBV6-1
d_gene: -
j_gene: TRBJ2-7
abundance: few
CDR3nt: TGTGCCAGCAGTGAAATTGGCGTTCAGACCTACGAGCAGTACTTC
CDR3aa: CASSEIGVQTYEQYF

v_gene: TRBV11-1
d_gene: -
j_gene: TRBJ1-1
abundance: -
CDR3nt: TGTGCCAGCAGCTTTTTTGAAGCGGACACTGAAGCTTTCTTT
CDR3aa: CASSFFEADTEAFF

v_gene: TRBV24-1
d_gene: -
j_gene: TRBJ2-7
abundance: -
CDR3nt: TGTGCCACCAGTGATTCGGGACGGGGGACGTGGGAGCAGTACTTC
CDR3aa: CATSDSGRGTWEQYF

v_gene: TRBV24-1
d_gene: -
j_gene: TRBJ2-7
abundance: -
CDR3nt: TGTGCCACCGCCGGCCCTGAACCCTACGAGCAGTACTTC
CDR3aa: CATAGPEPYEQYF

v_gene: TRBV7-9
d_gene: TRBD2
j_gene: TRBJ2-7
abundance: many
CDR3nt: TGTGCCAGCAGCGGAGCGGGAGGCTACGAGCAGTACTTC
CDR3aa: CASSGAGGYEQYF

v_gene: TRBV3-1
d_gene: -
j_gene: TRBJ1-2
abundance: -
CDR3nt: TGTGCCAGCAGCGCATCAGGGGCTTATGGCTACACCTTC
CDR3aa: CASSASGAYGYTF